A selection of T cell receptor beta chains follows, all from one sample in a study of human T cells and chemical hapten exposure. One entry per CDR3 protein results from TCRdb running MiXCR on the RACE reads. The table records 250,000 to 300,000 distinct CDR3 sequences, approximately 8% of them present only once. The material sequenced was whole blood, taken in connection with sensitization to the hapten diphenylcyclopropenone (DPC). Receptors originate from a man between 18 and 29 years old with alopecia areata. Some clones in this sample may be carry-over from other donors' samples. Both conserved end residues are part of each CDR3. Each record gives: J gene, D gene, V gene, clone size, CDR3 protein. A D gene is named only where the DNA matches it firmly. Rows may omit the clone size; those that give it use once, few, many or a size class.

TRBJ2-5	.	TRBV2	few	CASRGGQFETQYF
TRBJ1-2	.	TRBV9	few	CASSVQGSNYGYTF
TRBJ2-1	.	TRBV18	.	CASSPEGNYNEQFF
TRBJ2-7	TRBD1	TRBV27	few	CASSSTWDRDEQYF
TRBJ1-2	.	TRBV29-1	few	CSVESGTYGYTF
TRBJ1-5	.	TRBV20-1	.	CSAREGRFYSNQPQHF
TRBJ2-3	.	TRBV6-1	many	CASSLRDSTDTQYF
TRBJ2-4	.	TRBV5-1	.	CASSIQQGPKGNIQYF
TRBJ2-3	.	TRBV6-1	.	CASSEAAGGGRTDTQYF
TRBJ1-1	.	TRBV4-1	few	CASIGGGGTEAFF
TRBJ1-2	.	TRBV6-2/TRBV6-3	.	CASSYPAGEGVYGYTF
TRBJ2-2	.	TRBV6-5	many	CASTRGVRTGELFF
TRBJ1-1	.	TRBV6-5	few	CASSYNDATQGRGPEAFF
TRBJ1-1	.	TRBV6-1	few	CASSETGPGEAFF
TRBJ1-2	.	TRBV6-5	.	CASTQGGNYGYTF
TRBJ2-1	.	TRBV7-3	few	CASSPTGWAGTNEQFF
TRBJ2-1	.	TRBV6-5	.	CASSYRPANSYNEQFF
TRBJ2-5	.	TRBV15	.	CATSRDHGGEETQYF
TRBJ1-4	TRBD1	TRBV2	.	CASSVTGDEKLFF
TRBJ1-5	TRBD1	TRBV3-1	many	CASSQGTGGNQPQHF
TRBJ1-1	.	TRBV29-1	few	CSVEVQRGNTEAFF
TRBJ1-2	.	TRBV6-2/TRBV6-3	few	CASRSQGGYGYTF
TRBJ1-6	.	TRBV13	few	CASSLAASPLHF
TRBJ2-5	.	TRBV11-2	once	CASSPFRRTVETQYF
TRBJ2-1	TRBD2	TRBV4-3	.	CASSQDRKRGAYNEQFF
TRBJ2-7	.	TRBV5-1	few	CASSLAGQTVYEQYF
TRBJ2-1	TRBD1	TRBV3-1	few	CASSPPGTGKEQFF
TRBJ2-5	.	TRBV29-1	few	CSARDGQETQYF
TRBJ1-2	.	TRBV5-1	many	CASSLDRHYGYTF
TRBJ2-2	.	TRBV20-1	few	CSARDILLTGELFF
TRBJ1-3	.	TRBV18	.	CASSPPSDRNTIYF
TRBJ2-7	.	TRBV29-1	many	CSVGDHYEQYF
TRBJ2-3	TRBD2	TRBV4-3	few	CASSQVFGGARDTQYF
TRBJ1-4	.	TRBV12-3/TRBV12-4	few	CASSLARIGATNEKLFF
TRBJ1-1	TRBD1	TRBV6-5	many	CASIGTGGTEAFF
TRBJ1-5	.	TRBV7-2	many	CASSFAQGSNQPQHF